The 14 T cell receptor beta chains reported below all come from one sample, sequenced in a study of T cell repertoires in cytomegalovirus infection. Using its own MiXCR run on the reads, TCRdb lists one record per CDR3 protein. The sample lists under 450,000 distinct CDR3 sequences, about 35% occurring once. The antigens for these receptors are not known. The sample consisted of cultured PBMCs, taken from culture after CMV antigen stimulation. These receptors came from a human donor in good health (CMV status not recorded). Some clones in this sample may be carry-over from other donors' samples.

This clonotype occurred a few times. The chain joins TRBV4-3 to TRBJ2-1; 9 bases line up with TRBD2. Per the germline V gene, CDR1 is LGHNA and CDR2 is YSLEER. This CDR3 contains 15 residues. V lost 3 bases, J lost 7 bases, and 7 bases stayed unmatched. CDR3 in DNA: TGCGCCAGCAGCCATGTAGCGGGAGAAGAAAATGAGCAGTTCTTC. This gives the protein CASSHVAGEENEQFF.

The gene calls are TRBV7-2 and TRBJ2-5; 7 nucleotides agree with TRBD1. Germline CDR1 is SGHTA and CDR2 is FQGNSA. The CDR3 is 15 amino acids. Losses at the gene ends were 2 bases for V and 3 bases for J; bases not matched to a gene: 6. The DNA for the CDR3 is TGTGCCAGCAGCTTATGGGACAGTGGTGAAGAGACCCAGTACTTC. This encodes CASSLWDSGEETQYF.

This clonotype was seen only a few times. The chain has TRBV27 and TRBJ1-4; no definite D call. From germline, CDR1 is MNHEY and CDR2 SMNVEV (reference sequence). V shed 6 bases and J shed 4 bases, with 6 bases lying between them. The CDR3 totals 12 residues. CDR3 coding DNA: TGTGCCAGCAGGGGGTTTAATGAAAAACTGTTTTTT. This sequence encodes CASRGFNEKLFF.

The gene calls are TRBV7-9 and TRBJ1-1, with 11 nucleotides matching TRBD1. The CDR3 sequence is 15 residues long. Germline lookup yields CDR1 SEHNR and CDR2 FQNEAQ (reference sequence). The V and J ends lost 5 bases and 1 base, in that order; junction bases with no gene match: 3. CDR3 bases: TGTGCCAGCAGCGGAGGACAGGGGGCGAACACTGAAGCTTTCTTT. This gives the protein CASSGGQGANTEAFF.

The rearrangement links TRBV7-2 to TRBJ2-1; TRBD1 matches at 11 bases. V lost 5 bases to trimming and J lost 7 bases; unmatched junction nucleotides: 4. The germline V gene encodes CDR1 SGHTA and CDR2 FQGNSA. The length of the CDR3 is 14 residues. The CDR3 sequence is CASSPGQGANEQFF. The DNA of the CDR3 is TGTGCCAGCAGCCCAGGACAGGGGGCTAATGAGCAGTTCTTC.

CDR3: CASGPLWGEQFF. The DNA for the CDR3 is TGTGCTAGTGGTCCCCTTTGGGGGGAGCAGTTCTTC. This sequence joins TRBV12-5 and TRBJ2-1; either TRBD1 or TRBD2 may supply D (5 bases each). Germline V gives CDR1 LGHNT, CDR2 FRNRAP. This CDR3 is built from 12 residues. Trimming removed 5 bases from V and 10 bases from J, with 12 bases in between.

V gene TRBV20-1 combines with J gene TRBJ2-1; 12 positions agree with TRBD2. J gave up 4 bases and V 2 bases, and 3 bases lay outside the gene matches. Germline lookup yields CDR1 DFQATT and CDR2 SNEGSKA (reference sequence). This CDR3 spans 15 amino acids. This CDR3 is CSARPSGRDYNEQFF. CDR3 nucleotide sequence: TGCAGTGCTAGACCTAGCGGGAGGGATTACAATGAGCAGTTCTTC.

The chain uses TRBV6-1 and TRBJ1-2; possible D gene TRBD1, 6 bases. The CDR3 length is 15 residues. The V end was cut by 1 base, the J end by 4 bases, with 13 bases between. Germline CDR1 MNHNS, CDR2 SASEGT. The CDR3 reads CASSEGGGGTYGYTF. CDR3 DNA sequence: TGTGCCAGCAGTGAAGGGGGAGGGGGGACCTATGGCTACACCTTC.

CDR3 protein: CASSSSTGMNTEAFF. CDR3 nucleotide sequence: TGTGCCAGCAGCTCGTCGACAGGGATGAACACTGAAGCTTTCTTT. The V and J genes are TRBV11-2 and TRBJ1-1; 7 positions agree with TRBD1. The CDR3 contains 15 residues. Germline trimming cut 4 bases from V and 0 bases from J; bases unmatched to any gene: 5. Germline CDR1 is SGHAT and CDR2 is FQNNGV.

The chain uses TRBV20-1 and TRBJ2-1; TRBD1 is a possible D gene (5 bases). Trimming took off 1 base at V and 0 bases at J, with 10 bases between the two ends. In germline, CDR1 is DFQATT, CDR2 SNEGSKA (reference sequence). CDR3 length: 15 amino acids. The CDR3, as DNA: TGCAGTGCTAGAGTGGAAGGGGACTCCTACAATGAGCAGTTCTTC. Translated, it gives CSARVEGDSYNEQFF.

The sample holds many counts of this clonotype. The chain uses TRBV6-1 and TRBJ2-5; D possibly corresponds to TRBD2 (5 bases). This CDR3 is 11 amino acids long. V shed 10 bases and J shed 4 bases, with 10 bases lying between them. The germline CDR1 and CDR2 sequences are MNHNS and SASEGT. CDR3 sequence: CATYGVETQYF. CDR3 DNA: TGTGCCACCTACGGGGTAGAGACCCAGTACTTC.

There are a few counts of this clonotype. The gene calls are TRBV7-2 and TRBJ2-1; possibly TRBD2 for D (7 bases). CDR1 and CDR2 from the germline V gene are SGHTA and FQGNSA. Trimming removed 4 bases at V and 9 bases at J, with 16 bases between. This CDR3 region has 14 residues. CDR3 sequence reads: CASSSWGGLGEQFF. CDR3 nucleotides: TGTGCCAGCAGCTCCTGGGGGGGGCTAGGTGAGCAGTTCTTC.

Only a few counts were recorded for this clonotype. The gene calls are TRBV19 and TRBJ2-3; TRBD1 is a possible D gene (6 bases). The CDR3 totals 12 residues. V was trimmed by 3 bases and J by 5 bases, leaving 6 bases between them. Germline V gene data show CDR1 as LNHDA and CDR2 as SQIVND (reference sequence). The CDR3 DNA reads as TGTGCCAGTAGTATGGACAGAGATACGCAGTATTTT. Its translation is CASSMDRDTQYF.

Many counts were recorded for this clonotype. The rearrangement joins TRBV7-2 to TRBJ2-1; 10 bases agree with TRBD2. Germline CDR1 reads SGHTA; CDR2 reads FQGNSA. The trim removed 5 bases at V and 9 bases at J, leaving 10 bases unmatched. The CDR3 is made up of 15 amino acids. DNA of the CDR3: TGTGCCAGCAGCCCTCGCGCTAGCGGGAGCTTTGAGCAGTTCTTC. Its translation: CASSPRASGSFEQFF. The whole variable domain, remainder taken from reference TRBV7-2 and TRBJ2-1, is GAGVSQSPSNKVTEKGKDVELRCDPISGHTALYWYRQSLGQGLEFLIYFQGNSAPDKSGLPSDRFSAERTGGSVSTLTIQRTQQEDSAVYLCASSPRASGSFEQFFGPGTRLTVL.